This T cell receptor (beta chain) was identified during a study of blood T cell repertoires in COVID-19. Whole-study context: From T cells, B-cell-depleted T cells, or PBMCs came the material, which was cDNA or gDNA.

In the original analysis: Quantification of nucleated cells was approximated via reference gene primer amplification. Repertoires were generated with immunoSEQ multiplex PCR, while TCRdb's copy carries only in-frame clones and drops some. That table is the source of V, J and clone size, and D and trimming were worked out from the DNA. Counted here are under 100,000 clones, 75% to 90% occurring once; the ten biggest clones make up about 16%. V was pared by 6 bases and J by 3 bases, with 11 bases of the junction left unmatched. The CDR3 is 15 residues long. The germline CDR1 and CDR2 sequences are LGHDT and YNNKEL (reference sequence).

Sequenced: peripheral blood. The chain couples TRBV3-1 (or the pseudogene TRBV3-2) to TRBJ2-7; 7 bases are a match to TRBD1. This clonotype was obtained from a male donor with acute or convalescent COVID-19. DNA for the CDR3: TGTGCCAGCAGAAAAACCCCGACAGGGATCTACGAGCAGTACTTC. It translates to CASRKTPTGIYEQYF.